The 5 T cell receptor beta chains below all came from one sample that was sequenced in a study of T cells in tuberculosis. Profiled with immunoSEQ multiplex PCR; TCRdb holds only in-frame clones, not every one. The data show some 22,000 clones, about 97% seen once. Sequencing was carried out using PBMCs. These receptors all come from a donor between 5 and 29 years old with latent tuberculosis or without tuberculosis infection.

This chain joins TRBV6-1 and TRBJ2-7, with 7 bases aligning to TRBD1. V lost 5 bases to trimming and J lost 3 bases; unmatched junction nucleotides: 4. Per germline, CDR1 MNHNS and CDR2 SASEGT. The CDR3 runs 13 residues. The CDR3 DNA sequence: TGTGCCAGCAGTACGCGGACAGGCTACGAGCAGTACTTC. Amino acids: CASSTRTGYEQYF.

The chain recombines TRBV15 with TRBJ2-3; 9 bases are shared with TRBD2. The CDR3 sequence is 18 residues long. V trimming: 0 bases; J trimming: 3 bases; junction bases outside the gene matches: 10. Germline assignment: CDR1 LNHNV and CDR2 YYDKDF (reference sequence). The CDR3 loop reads CATSRDRLAGRGTDTQYF. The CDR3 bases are TGTGCCACCAGCAGAGATCGGCTAGCGGGGAGGGGAACAGATACGCAGTATTTT.

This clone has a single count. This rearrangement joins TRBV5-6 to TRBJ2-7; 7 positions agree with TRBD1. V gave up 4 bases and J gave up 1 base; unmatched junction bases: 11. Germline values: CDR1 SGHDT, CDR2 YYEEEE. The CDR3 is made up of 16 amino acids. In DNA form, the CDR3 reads TGTGCCAGCAGCCCAACCACGGGACAGCTATCCTACGAGCAGTACTTC. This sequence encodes CASSPTTGQLSYEQYF.

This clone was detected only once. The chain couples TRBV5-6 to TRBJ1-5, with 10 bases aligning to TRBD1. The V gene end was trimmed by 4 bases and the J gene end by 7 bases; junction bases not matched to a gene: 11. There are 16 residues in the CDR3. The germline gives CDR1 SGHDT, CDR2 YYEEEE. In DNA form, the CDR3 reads TGTGCCAGCAGCGGACCGGGACAGGGGATTTCACAGCCCCAGCATTTT. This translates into CASSGPGQGISQPQHF.

CDR3 loop: CASSSTGGLYEQYF. CDR3 DNA sequence: TGTGCCAGCAGTTCGACAGGGGGTTTGTACGAGCAGTACTTC. The V gene is TRBV6-6, the J gene TRBJ2-7; TRBD1 matches at 9 bases. Trimming at V came to 4 bases and at J to 4 bases, leaving 5 bases not matched to a gene. The CDR3 has 14 amino acids. Germline V gene data show CDR1 as MNHNY and CDR2 as SVGAGI (reference sequence).